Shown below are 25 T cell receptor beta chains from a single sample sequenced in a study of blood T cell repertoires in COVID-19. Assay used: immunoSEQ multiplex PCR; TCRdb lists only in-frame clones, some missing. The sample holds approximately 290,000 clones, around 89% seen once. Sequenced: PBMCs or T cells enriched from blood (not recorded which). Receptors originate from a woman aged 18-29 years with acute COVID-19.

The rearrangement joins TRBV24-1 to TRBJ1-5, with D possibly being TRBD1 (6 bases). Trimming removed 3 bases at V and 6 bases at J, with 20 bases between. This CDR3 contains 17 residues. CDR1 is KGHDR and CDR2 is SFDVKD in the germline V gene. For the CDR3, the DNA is TGTGCCACCAGTGATAGGACAGAGGCTGGGGGACCTCAGCCCCAGCATTTT. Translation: CATSDRTEAGGPQPQHF.

The CDR3 is CASSRQTTGNTEAFF. DNA for the CDR3: TGTGCCAGCAGTCGACAGACGACAGGGAACACTGAAGCTTTCTTT. This chain uses TRBV6-5 with TRBJ1-1, with D perhaps matching TRBD1 (6 bases). Trimming cost V 5 bases and J 1 base, with 14 bases left between them. This CDR3 is built from 15 residues. Germline V lookup: CDR1 MNHEY, CDR2 SVGAGI.

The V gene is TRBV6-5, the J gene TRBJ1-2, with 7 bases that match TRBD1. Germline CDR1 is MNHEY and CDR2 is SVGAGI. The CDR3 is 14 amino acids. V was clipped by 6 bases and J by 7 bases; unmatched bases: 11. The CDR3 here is CASRGGQTAGGYTF. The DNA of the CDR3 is TGTGCCAGCAGGGGGGGACAGACGGCGGGTGGCTACACCTTC.

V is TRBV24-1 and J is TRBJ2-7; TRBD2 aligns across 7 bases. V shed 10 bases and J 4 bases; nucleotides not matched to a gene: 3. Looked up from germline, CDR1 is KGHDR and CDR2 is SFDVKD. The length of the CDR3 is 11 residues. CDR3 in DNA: TGTGCCACTGGGGAGGGTTACGAGCAGTACTTC. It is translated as CATGEGYEQYF.

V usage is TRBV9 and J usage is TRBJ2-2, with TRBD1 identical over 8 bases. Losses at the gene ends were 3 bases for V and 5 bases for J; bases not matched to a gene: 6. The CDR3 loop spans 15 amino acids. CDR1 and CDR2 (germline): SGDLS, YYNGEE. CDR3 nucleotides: TGTGCCAGCAGCGGAGGGCAGGGGGCGACCGGGGAGCTGTTTTTT. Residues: CASSGGQGATGELFF.

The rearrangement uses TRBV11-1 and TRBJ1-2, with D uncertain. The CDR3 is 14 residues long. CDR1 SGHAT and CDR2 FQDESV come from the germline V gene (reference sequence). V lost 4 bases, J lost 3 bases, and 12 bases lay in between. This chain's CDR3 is CASSSGPEDYGYTF. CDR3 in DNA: TGTGCCAGCAGCTCAGGACCGGAGGACTATGGCTACACCTTC.

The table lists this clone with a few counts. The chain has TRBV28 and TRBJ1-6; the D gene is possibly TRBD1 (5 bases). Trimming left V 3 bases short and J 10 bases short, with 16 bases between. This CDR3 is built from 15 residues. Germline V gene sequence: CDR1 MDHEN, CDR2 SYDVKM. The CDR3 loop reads CASSLGQGYRSPLHF. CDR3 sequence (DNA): TGTGCCAGCAGTTTGGGGCAGGGTTATAGATCACCCCTCCACTTT.

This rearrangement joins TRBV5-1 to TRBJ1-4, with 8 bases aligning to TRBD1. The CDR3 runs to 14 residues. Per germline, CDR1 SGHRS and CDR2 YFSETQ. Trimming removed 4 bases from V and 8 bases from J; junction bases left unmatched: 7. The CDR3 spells CASSTGQGGEKLFF. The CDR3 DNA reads TGCGCCAGCAGCACTGGACAGGGAGGGGAAAAACTGTTTTTT.

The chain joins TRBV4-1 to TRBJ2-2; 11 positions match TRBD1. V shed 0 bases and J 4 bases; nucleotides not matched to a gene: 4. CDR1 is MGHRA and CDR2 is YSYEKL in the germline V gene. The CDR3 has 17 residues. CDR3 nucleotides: TGCGCCAGCAGCCAAGAGTGGACAGGGGGCGCCACCGGGGAGCTGTTTTTT. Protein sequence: CASSQEWTGGATGELFF.

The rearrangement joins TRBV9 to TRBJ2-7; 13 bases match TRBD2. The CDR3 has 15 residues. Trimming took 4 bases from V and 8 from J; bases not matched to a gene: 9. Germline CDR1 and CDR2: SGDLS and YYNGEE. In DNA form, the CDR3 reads TGTGCCAGCAGCCCATCGGGACTAGCGGGACGACAGCAGTACTTC. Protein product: CASSPSGLAGRQQYF. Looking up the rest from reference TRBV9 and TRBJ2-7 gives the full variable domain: DSGVTQTPKHLITATGQRVTLRCSPRSGDLSVYWYQQSLDQGLQFLIQYYNGEERAKGNILERFSAQQFPDLHSELNLSSLELGDSALYFCASSPSGLAGRQQYFGPGTRLTVT.

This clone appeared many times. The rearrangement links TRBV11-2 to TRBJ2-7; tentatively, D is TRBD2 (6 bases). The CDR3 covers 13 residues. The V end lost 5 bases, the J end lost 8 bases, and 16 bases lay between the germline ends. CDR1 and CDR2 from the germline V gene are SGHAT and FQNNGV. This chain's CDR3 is CASSPEAGSKQYF. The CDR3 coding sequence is TGTGCCAGCAGCCCCGAGGCGGGATCCAAGCAGTACTTC.

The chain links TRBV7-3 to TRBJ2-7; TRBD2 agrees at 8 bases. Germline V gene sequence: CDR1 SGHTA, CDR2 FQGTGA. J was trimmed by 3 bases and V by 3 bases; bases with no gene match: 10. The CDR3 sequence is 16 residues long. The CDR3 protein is CASSFVRAGDFYEQYF. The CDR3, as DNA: TGTGCCAGCAGCTTCGTCCGAGCGGGAGATTTCTACGAGCAGTACTTC. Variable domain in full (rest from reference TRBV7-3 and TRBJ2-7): GAGVSQTPSNKVTEKGKYVELRCDPISGHTALYWYRQSLGQGPEFLIYFQGTGAADDSGLPNDRFFAVRPEGSVSTLKIQRTERGDSAVYLCASSFVRAGDFYEQYFGPGTRLTVT.

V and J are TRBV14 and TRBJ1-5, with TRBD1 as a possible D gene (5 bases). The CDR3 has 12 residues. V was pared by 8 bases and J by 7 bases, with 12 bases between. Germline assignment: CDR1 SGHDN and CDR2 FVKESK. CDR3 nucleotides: TGTGCCAGCTCGGCAGGGTCCCAGCCCCAGCATTTT. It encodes CASSAGSQPQHF.

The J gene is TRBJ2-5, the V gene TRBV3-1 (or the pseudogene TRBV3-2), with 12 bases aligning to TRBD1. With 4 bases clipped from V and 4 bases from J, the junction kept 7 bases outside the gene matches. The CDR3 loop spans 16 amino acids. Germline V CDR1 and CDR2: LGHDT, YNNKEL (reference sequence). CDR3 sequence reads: CASSRGTGGYGETQYF. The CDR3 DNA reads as TGTGCCAGCAGCCGTGGGACAGGGGGCTACGGAGAGACCCAGTACTTC.

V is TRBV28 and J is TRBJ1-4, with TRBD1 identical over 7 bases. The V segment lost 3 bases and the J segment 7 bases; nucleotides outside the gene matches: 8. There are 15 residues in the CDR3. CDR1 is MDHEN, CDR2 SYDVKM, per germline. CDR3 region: CASSFVGTDGEKLFF. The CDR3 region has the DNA TGTGCCAGCAGTTTTGTCGGGACAGATGGTGAAAAACTGTTTTTT.

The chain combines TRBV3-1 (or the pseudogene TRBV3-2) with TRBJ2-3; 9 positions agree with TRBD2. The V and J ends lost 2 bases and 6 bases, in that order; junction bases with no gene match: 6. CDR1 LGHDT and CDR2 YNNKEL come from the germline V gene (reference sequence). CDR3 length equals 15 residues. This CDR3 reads CASSQIAGDGDTQYF. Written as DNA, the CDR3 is TGTGCCAGCAGCCAAATAGCGGGAGATGGGGATACGCAGTATTTT.

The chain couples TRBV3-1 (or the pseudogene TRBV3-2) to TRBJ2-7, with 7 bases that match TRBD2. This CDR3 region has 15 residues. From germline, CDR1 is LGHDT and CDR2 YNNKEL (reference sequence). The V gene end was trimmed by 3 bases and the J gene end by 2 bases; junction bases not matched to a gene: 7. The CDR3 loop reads CASSQVSAGAYEQYF. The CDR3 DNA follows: TGTGCCAGCAGCCAGGTTTCGGCGGGGGCCTACGAGCAGTACTTC.

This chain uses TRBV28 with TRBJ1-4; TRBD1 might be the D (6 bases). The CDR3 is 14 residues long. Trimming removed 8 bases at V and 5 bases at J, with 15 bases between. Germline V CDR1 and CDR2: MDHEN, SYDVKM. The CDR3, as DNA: TGTGCCAGCCGCACAGGGCTTGTCAATGAAAAACTGTTTTTT. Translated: CASRTGLVNEKLFF.

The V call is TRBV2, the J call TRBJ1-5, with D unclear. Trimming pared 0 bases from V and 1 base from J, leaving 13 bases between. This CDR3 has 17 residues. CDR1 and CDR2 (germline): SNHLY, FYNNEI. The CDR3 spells CASSEATRTDSNQPQHF. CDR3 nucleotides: TGTGCCAGCAGTGAAGCGACAAGAACCGACAGCAATCAGCCCCAGCATTTT.

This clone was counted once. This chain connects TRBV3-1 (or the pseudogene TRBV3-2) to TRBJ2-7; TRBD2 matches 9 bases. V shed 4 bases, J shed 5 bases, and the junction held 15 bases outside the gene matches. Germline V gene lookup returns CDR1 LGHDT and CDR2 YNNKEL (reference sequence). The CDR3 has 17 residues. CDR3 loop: CASSPFKVAGAGDEQYF. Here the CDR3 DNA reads TGTGCCAGCAGCCCGTTCAAAGTAGCGGGAGCCGGTGACGAGCAGTACTTC.

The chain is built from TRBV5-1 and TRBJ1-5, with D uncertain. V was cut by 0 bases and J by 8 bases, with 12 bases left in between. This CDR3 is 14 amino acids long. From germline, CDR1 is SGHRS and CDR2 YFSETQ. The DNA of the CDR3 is TGCGCCAGCAGCTTGGCGGGTCTCGAGGAGCCCCAGCATTTT. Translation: CASSLAGLEEPQHF.

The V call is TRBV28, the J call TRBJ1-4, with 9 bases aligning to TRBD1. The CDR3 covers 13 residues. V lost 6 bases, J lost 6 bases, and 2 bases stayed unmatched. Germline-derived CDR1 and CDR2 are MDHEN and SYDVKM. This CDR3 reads CASRGTGYEKLFF. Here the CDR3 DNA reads TGTGCCAGCAGGGGGACAGGGTATGAAAAACTGTTTTTT.

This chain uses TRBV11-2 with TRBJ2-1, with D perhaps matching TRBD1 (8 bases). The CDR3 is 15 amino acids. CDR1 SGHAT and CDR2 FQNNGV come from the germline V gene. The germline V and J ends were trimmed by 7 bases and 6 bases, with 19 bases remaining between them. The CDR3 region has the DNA TGTGCCAGCACCTCTGACAGGGGAGGGGGCAATGAGCAGTTCTTC. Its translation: CASTSDRGGGNEQFF.

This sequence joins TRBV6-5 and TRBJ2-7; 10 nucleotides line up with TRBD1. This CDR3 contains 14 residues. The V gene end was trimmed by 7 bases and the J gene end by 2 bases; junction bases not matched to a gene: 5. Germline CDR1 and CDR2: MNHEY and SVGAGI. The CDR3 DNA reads TGTGCCAGCAACCCTGGACAGGGGGCCTACGAGCAGTACTTC. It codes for CASNPGQGAYEQYF.

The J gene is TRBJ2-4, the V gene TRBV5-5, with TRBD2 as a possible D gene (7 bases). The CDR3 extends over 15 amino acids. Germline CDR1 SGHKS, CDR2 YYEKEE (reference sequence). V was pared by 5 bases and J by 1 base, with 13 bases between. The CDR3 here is CASRGGGTAKNIQYF. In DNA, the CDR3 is TGTGCCAGCAGGGGAGGGGGGACTGCCAAAAACATTCAGTACTTC.